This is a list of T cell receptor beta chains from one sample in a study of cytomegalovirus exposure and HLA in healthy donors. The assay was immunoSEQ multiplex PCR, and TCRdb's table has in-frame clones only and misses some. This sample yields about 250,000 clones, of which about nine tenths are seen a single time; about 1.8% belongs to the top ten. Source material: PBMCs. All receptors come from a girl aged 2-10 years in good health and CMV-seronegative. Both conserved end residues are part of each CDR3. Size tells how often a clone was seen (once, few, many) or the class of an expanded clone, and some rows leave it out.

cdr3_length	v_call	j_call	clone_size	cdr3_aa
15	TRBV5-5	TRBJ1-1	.	CASSLPGRGNTEAFF
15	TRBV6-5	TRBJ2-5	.	CASSSLAGGRETQYF
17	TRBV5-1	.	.	CASSPVKTSGQSYEQYF
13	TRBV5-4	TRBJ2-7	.	CASSLEREREQYF
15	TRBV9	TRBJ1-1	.	CASNRGTHEYTEAFF
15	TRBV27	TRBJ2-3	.	CASSIAGVLDNTQYF
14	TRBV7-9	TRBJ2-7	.	CASSFQTGYSEQYF
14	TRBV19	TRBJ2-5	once	CASSIRGGGETQYF
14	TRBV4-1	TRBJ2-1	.	CASSQSRAGDEQFF
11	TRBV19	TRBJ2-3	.	CASTSTDTQYF
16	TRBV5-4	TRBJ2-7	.	CASSVYRVQPTYEQYF
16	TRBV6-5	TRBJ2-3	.	CASSYQGLAVTDTQYF
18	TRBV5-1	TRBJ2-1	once	CASSRSGLAGVGTNEQFF
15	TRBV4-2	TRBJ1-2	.	CASSQGQDPGYGYTF
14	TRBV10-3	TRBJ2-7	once	CAISGGQGLYEQYF